The text below deals with one T cell receptor (beta chain). What it recognizes is unknown. Germline-derived CDR1 and CDR2 are MDHEN and SYDVKM. The CDR3 consists of 14 residues. Trimming removed 6 bases at V and 3 bases at J, with 15 bases between. This specimen comes from a study of cytomegalovirus exposure and HLA in healthy donors. The overall study: As an earlier analysis found, some 170 million T cells yielded about 120 million unique TCR beta sequences. Study outcomes and limitations: Reports showed the classifier diagnosing cytomegalovirus status with high specificity and sensitivity. Further analysis was carried out later, and it showed several of the most significant clusters appearing linked to common viral pathogens.

All donors participated as healthy donors of bone marrow. Amplification used 60 Vbeta primers and 13 Jbeta primers. Only in-frame clones appear in the TCRdb table, and some are missing; sequencing was by immunoSEQ multiplex PCR. The table lists fewer than 200,000 clones, approximately 75% of them singletons. The chain uses TRBV28 and TRBJ2-7, with a weak D call TRBD1 (6 bases). The sequenced material came from PBMCs. The TCR originated in a woman between 18 and 30 years old in good health and CMV-seronegative. The CDR3 bases are TGTGCCAGCAGGTTCCGACAGGCGAACTACGAGCAGTACTTC. Residues: CASRFRQANYEQYF.